The 22 T cell receptor beta chains below all came from one sample that was sequenced in a study of monozygotic twins with inflammatory bowel disease (dated by TCRdb to about 2019). Library preparation was by 5' RACE. These reads were obtained on an Illumina HiSeq 2500. One entry per CDR3 protein sequence results from the TCRdb reprocessing of the reads, with DNA left out. The sample's records list more than 75,000 distinct CDR3 sequences. The biggest ten clones account for roughly 7.4% of the sample. Sequenced input: blood. The origin of the receptors is a human donor with ulcerative colitis or Crohn's disease, or a healthy co-twin of an affected twin (not recorded which).

The rearrangement links TRBV7-9 to TRBJ1-2. This CDR3 has 13 residues. Germline V CDR1 and CDR2: SEHNR, FQNEAQ (reference sequence). The CDR3: CASSRPPNYGYTF.

The V gene is TRBV6-5, the J gene TRBJ1-5; the D call of TRBD1 rests on TCRdb alone, since no DNA is present to check it. The CDR3 loop spans 14 amino acids. Per the germline V gene, CDR1 is MNHEY and CDR2 is SVGAGI. The CDR3 sequence: CASSLKGGNQPQHF.

This rearrangement joins TRBV6-1 to TRBJ1-2; the D call from TCRdb, TRBD1, cannot be confirmed without DNA. The CDR3 is made up of 14 amino acids. Germline V CDR1 and CDR2: MNHNS, SASEGT. CDR3 sequence: CASRRTDSFYGYTF.

The chain employs TRBV18 and TRBJ2-3; TCRdb's assignment of TRBD1 cannot be checked, as there is no DNA. From germline, CDR1 is KGHSH and CDR2 LQKENI. This CDR3 spans 15 amino acids. CDR3 sequence: CASSPTGYHTDTQYF.

The rearrangement links TRBV12-3 or TRBV12-4 to TRBJ1-3. The CDR3 has 14 amino acids. CDR3 residues: CASSRQGSGNTIYF.

The chain combines TRBV6-6 with TRBJ2-5; TCRdb's D call, TRBD2, is unchecked because there is no DNA. The germline V gene has CDR1 MNHNY and CDR2 SVGAGI (reference sequence). The CDR3 is 14 residues long. The CDR3 loop is CASSSRSAQGTQYF.

The chain couples TRBV19 to TRBJ1-1. This CDR3 contains 14 residues. The germline gives CDR1 LNHDA, CDR2 SQIVND (reference sequence). The CDR3 is CASSIVQGGTEAFF.

The chain couples TRBV4-2 to TRBJ2-5; TCRdb indicates TRBD2, and absent DNA this call remains unverified. CDR1 and CDR2 (germline): LGHNA, YNFKEQ. CDR3 size: 15 residues. The CDR3 spells CASSQTPPGLETQYF.

The chain links TRBV6-2 or TRBV6-3 to TRBJ2-1; TCRdb's D gene call, TRBD1, goes unchecked for lack of DNA. The CDR3 totals 16 residues. Germline V CDR1 and CDR2: MNHEY, SVGEGT. The CDR3 loop is CASRYSSGGRYNEQFF.

The V gene is TRBV7-2, the J gene TRBJ2-5; with no DNA, the TCRdb D assignment of TRBD1 cannot be verified. The CDR3 runs 16 residues. CDR1 and CDR2 (germline): SGHTA, FQGNSA. CDR3 amino acids: CASSFMAGLGGFTQYF.

The CDR3 protein is CASTPAGVLNEQFF. The chain combines TRBV27 with TRBJ2-1; TCRdb's D call, TRBD1, is unchecked because there is no DNA. This CDR3 contains 14 residues. Germline-derived CDR1 and CDR2 are MNHEY and SMNVEV (reference sequence).

The chain is built from TRBV19 and TRBJ1-1; TCRdb lists TRBD1, though no DNA is available to test this call. CDR3 size: 15 residues. Germline V gene sequence: CDR1 LNHDA, CDR2 SQIVND (reference sequence). This chain's CDR3 is CASSLGPRGGTEAFF.

The chain combines TRBV3-1 with TRBJ1-4. The germline V gene has CDR1 LGHDT and CDR2 YNNKEL (reference sequence). The CDR3 is 17 amino acids. The CDR3 spells CASSQVPGRTLNEKLFF.

The chain links TRBV5-1 to TRBJ2-1. The germline V gene encodes CDR1 SGHRS and CDR2 YFSETQ. The CDR3 loop spans 15 amino acids. CDR3 protein: CASSKSIGPSNEQFF.

The rearrangement uses TRBV5-1 and TRBJ2-3; there is no DNA to check the TCRdb D call of TRBD1. CDR3 length: 14 amino acids. Germline CDR1 and CDR2: SGHRS and YFSETQ. The CDR3 here is CASMRDRGTDTQYF. The variable domain in full, with the rest retrieved from reference TRBV5-1 and TRBJ2-3, is KAGVTQTPRYLIKTRGQQVTLSCSPISGHRSVSWYQQTPGQGLQFLFEYFSETQRNKGNFPGRFSGRQFSNSRSEMNVSTLELGDSALYLCASMRDRGTDTQYFGPGTRLTVL.

The chain combines TRBV5-1 with TRBJ1-2; TCRdb's D call, TRBD1, is unchecked because there is no DNA. The CDR3 consists of 15 residues. CDR1 and CDR2 from the germline V gene are SGHRS and YFSETQ. The CDR3 sequence is CASSLVPAQGYGYTF.

V is TRBV6-1 and J is TRBJ1-5. The CDR3 sequence is 13 residues long. Germline values: CDR1 MNHNS, CDR2 SASEGT. The CDR3 loop reads CASMREFNQPQHF.

The chain has TRBV10-3 and TRBJ1-1. The CDR3 contains 13 residues. CDR1 is ENHRY and CDR2 is SYGVKD in the germline V gene. The chain's CDR3 is CAIRDRFGTEAFF.

This chain uses TRBV12-3 or TRBV12-4 with TRBJ1-6; the TCRdb call, TRBD1, lacks DNA for checking. This CDR3 has 17 amino acids. CDR3 sequence: CASSSLTGQFLNSPLHF.

V and J are TRBV6-1 and TRBJ2-5; TCRdb proposes TRBD1, but this gene call is untestable without DNA. The CDR3 has 14 residues. Per the germline V gene, CDR1 is MNHNS and CDR2 is SASEGT. This CDR3 reads CASTRELGIETQYF.

This rearrangement joins TRBV9 to TRBJ1-5; absent DNA, TCRdb's TRBD1 call cannot be checked. This CDR3 is built from 13 residues. The V gene's germline CDR1 is SGDLS and CDR2 YYNGEE. Here the CDR3 reads CASSAGEGRAQHF.

The chain combines TRBV6-1 with TRBJ2-4; TCRdb lists TRBD1, though no DNA is available to test this call. Per germline, CDR1 MNHNS and CDR2 SASEGT. The length of the CDR3 is 16 residues. CDR3 sequence reads: CASSDYRSGTKNIQYF.